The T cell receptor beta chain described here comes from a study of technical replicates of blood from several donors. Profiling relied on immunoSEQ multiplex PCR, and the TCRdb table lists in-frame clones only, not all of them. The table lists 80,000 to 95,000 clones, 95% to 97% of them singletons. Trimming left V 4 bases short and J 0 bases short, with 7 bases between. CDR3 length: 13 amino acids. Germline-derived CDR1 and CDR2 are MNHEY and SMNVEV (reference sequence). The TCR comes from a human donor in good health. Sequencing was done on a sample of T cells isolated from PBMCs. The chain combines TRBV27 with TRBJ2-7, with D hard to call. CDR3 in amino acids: CASSYESSYEQYF. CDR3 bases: TGTGCCAGCAGTTATGAGTCCTCCTACGAGCAGTACTTC.